Listed here is a single T cell receptor (beta chain). There is no known antigen for this receptor. No quality values exist for individual bases; no much larger clone is one base distant. For TCR beta library preparation, around 2 micrograms of genomic DNA were isolated from cryopreserved PBMCs. Longitudinal blood samples from CLL patients on ibrutinib monotherapy underwent high-throughput TCR beta sequencing. The patients were enrolled in a single-center, open-label phase 2 trial of ibrutinib monotherapy. This entry is derived from a study of cytotoxic CD8 clonotypes in ibrutinib-treated CLL (dated by TCRdb to about 2021). With respect to the entire study: In this cohort, around 15 patients were treatment-naive and about ten were relapsed/refractory, while around 18 had unmutated IGHV. Partial responses were observed in 24 patients and complete responses in 2; after a median follow-up of roughly 62 months, remission was maintained in 14 patients and progression was observed in approximately twelve. Response samples were taken after a median of roughly eleven months on treatment, ranging from roughly 6 to 36 months. Samples averaged 255,043 productive templates and 80,000 to 100,000 productive rearrangements. Of the approximately 86 participants in the trial, about 25 had longitudinal samples available. Cryopreserved peripheral blood mononuclear cells were collected before treatment, at response, and at either disease progression or sustained remission. All remission and progressive disease samples were collected while patients were still receiving ibrutinib. On the study overall, not on this receptor specifically: Baseline clonality was found to be higher than that of age-matched healthy donors and was strongly correlated with circulating CD8+ T-cell counts. An increase in clonality was observed at ibrutinib response, with clonality remaining stable during sustained remission and falling back toward baseline at progression. Public clonotypes were rare and either shrank or stayed stable during treatment, and the rise in clonality at ibrutinib response reflected expansion of private clonotypes. Sampling times were not matched between patients in sustained remission and patients whose disease was progressing, and lymph node repertoires were not examined.

The goal of deep resolution MiSeq sequencing was a depth between 1 in 1 million and 1 in 200,000 T cells, and coverage averaged 10x per clonotype. The immunoSEQ hsTCRB Kit was used to generate the TCR beta libraries. Under the source paper's analysis protocol: The data were analyzed with ImmunoSEQ Analyzer and ImmunoSEQ Data Assistant, and V, D and J gene assignments followed IMGT definitions. Clonality was computed as one minus normalized Shannon entropy of productive rearrangement frequencies, ranging from 0 to 1. Only overrepresented clonotypes making up at least 0.05% of each patient's repertoire were included in the public clonotype analysis. Repertoires from some twelve age-matched healthy donors in immuneACCESS were used as clonality controls. What TCRdb holds here is the immuneACCESS table cut down to in-frame rearrangements. Part of the clones is not present; checked against another copy, under half of the missing clones reflect an unresolved V gene, and the others are unexplained. D and trimming come from the DNA, and the V and J calls and clone size come from that table. The table for this sample lists 300,000 or so clones; 67% of them were counted only once. Around 6.6% of the sample is in the top ten clones.

Sequenced material: PBMCs, taken after 36 months of ibrutinib treatment. The sequence was obtained from a human donor with chronic lymphocytic leukemia.

The DNA reads as follows: TGCAGTGCTAGAGACGAGCAGTACTTC. The translation is CSARDEQYF. The receptor chain draws on TRBV20-1 and TRBJ2-7; the D gene assignment is ambiguous. Relative to germline, V is 0 bases shorter and J is 6 bases shorter, with 0 bases between their ends. From the cysteine through the phenylalanine, the CDR3 covers 9 amino acids. The CDR3 DNA has 27 bases and is translated from base 1. As encoded in the germline V gene (reference sequence), CDR1 is DFQATT while CDR2 is SNEGSKA.